Listed below are T cell receptor beta chains from one sample, sequenced in a study of T cell repertoires in cytomegalovirus infection. MiXCR was run by TCRdb on the reads, yielding one entry per CDR3 protein. The table has just under 300,000 distinct CDR3 sequences, about 8.8% seen once. The specimen was PBMCs. The source is a human donor in good health (CMV status not recorded). Some clones in this sample may be carry-over from other donors' samples. The CDR3 runs from the conserved cysteine through the conserved F or W. A D gene is named only where the DNA matches it firmly. Clone size is given for some rows only: seen once, a few or many times, or a class if the clone is expanded.

v_call,clone_size,cdr3_length,j_call,d_call,cdr3_aa,cdr3_nt
TRBV13,many,13,TRBJ2-1,TRBD1,CASSTGQGVEQFF,TGTGCCAGCAGCACGGGACAGGGGGTTGAGCAGTTCTTC
TRBV5-6,many,14,TRBJ2-2,TRBD1,CASSSGTVTGELFF,TGTGCCAGCAGCTCCGGGACAGTCACCGGGGAGCTGTTTTTT
TRBV2,many,14,TRBJ2-1,TRBD2,CASRLAGGSYEQFF,TGTGCCAGCAGGCTAGCGGGGGGGTCTTATGAGCAGTTCTTC
TRBV29-1,many,14,TRBJ1-1,TRBD1,CSGSGQGARTEAFF,TGCAGCGGTTCGGGACAGGGGGCGAGGACTGAAGCTTTCTTT
TRBV7-3,many,15,TRBJ1-4,TRBD1,CASSRGQGRNEKLFF,TGTGCCAGCAGCCGTGGACAGGGTCGGAATGAAAAACTGTTTTTT
TRBV28,many,16,TRBJ2-3,TRBD2,CASKDSGGLGTDTQYF,TGTGCCAGCAAGGATAGCGGGGGGCTCGGGACAGATACGCAGTATTTT
TRBV7-2,many,13,TRBJ2-5,TRBD2,CASTRGVQETQYF,TGTGCCAGTACGCGGGGGGTGCAAGAGACCCAGTACTTC
TRBV12-3/TRBV12-4,many,14,TRBJ2-5,NA,CASRRTSGQETQYF,TGTGCCAGCAGACGGACATCCGGCCAAGAGACCCAGTACTTC
TRBV20-1,NA,13,TRBJ2-1,NA,CSAPGLAYNEQFF,TGCAGTGCTCCGGGACTTGCCTACAATGAGCAGTTCTTC
TRBV7-6,many,19,TRBJ1-6,TRBD1,CASSASPPGQGFANSPLHF,TGTGCCAGCAGCGCCAGCCCCCCGGGACAGGGCTTTGCTAATTCACCCCTCCACTTT
TRBV19,NA,15,TRBJ2-7,TRBD1,CASRKGGTGAYEQYF,TGTGCCAGTCGAAAGGGGGGGACAGGGGCATACGAGCAGTACTTC
TRBV7-8,many,15,TRBJ2-5,TRBD1,CASSKRGLERETQYF,TGTGCCAGCAGCAAAAGGGGGCTAGAACGAGAGACCCAGTACTTC
TRBV6-2/TRBV6-3,many,16,TRBJ1-1,TRBD1,CASSYPSTGLNTEAFF,TGTGCCAGCAGTTATCCCTCGACAGGGCTGAACACTGAAGCTTTCTTT
TRBV12-3/TRBV12-4,many,11,TRBJ2-5,NA,CASSLAETQYF,TGTGCCAGCAGCCTCGCCGAGACCCAGTACTTC
TRBV6-2/TRBV6-3,many,18,TRBJ1-5,NA,CASSRGSDIPKLNQPQHF,TGTGCCAGCAGCCGGGGGTCAGACATTCCTAAATTGAATCAGCCCCAGCATTTT
TRBV12-5,many,15,TRBJ2-1,TRBD1,CASGLREQGWNEQFF,TGTGCTAGTGGTTTGAGGGAACAGGGGTGGAATGAGCAGTTCTTC
TRBV29-1,few,13,TRBJ2-5,NA,CSVGGRLGETQYF,TGCAGCGTGGGGGGTCGACTTGGAGAGACCCAGTACTTC
TRBV10-3,many,13,TRBJ2-5,NA,CAINGQHQETQYF,TGTGCCATCAATGGGCAGCACCAAGAGACCCAGTACTTC
TRBV12-5,few,13,TRBJ2-3,TRBD1,CASGLTGEDTQYF,TGTGCTAGTGGTTTGACAGGGGAAGATACGCAGTATTTT
TRBV7-9,many,15,TRBJ1-1,NA,CASPGGDTKGTEAFF,TGTGCCAGCCCCGGCGGGGACACCAAGGGGACTGAAGCTTTCTTT
TRBV20-1,many,11,TRBJ1-1,NA,CSARGTAGAFF,TGCAGTGCCAGAGGGACGGCGGGAGCTTTCTTT
TRBV11-1,many,18,TRBJ2-1,NA,CASSLGGYGLSSYNEQFF,TGTGCCAGCAGCTTAGGAGGGTACGGGCTTAGCTCCTACAATGAGCAGTTCTTC
TRBV11-2,many,15,TRBJ1-3,NA,CASATPRGVGNTIYF,TGTGCCAGCGCGACGCCTCGAGGGGTCGGAAACACCATATATTTT
TRBV5-1,NA,16,TRBJ1-5,TRBD1,CASSLGTGGRNQPQHF,TGCGCCAGCAGCTTGGGGACAGGGGGCCGCAATCAGCCCCAGCATTTT
TRBV27,NA,15,TRBJ1-2,TRBD1,CASSSIGQGPYGYTF,TGTGCCAGCAGCTCTATCGGACAGGGACCGTATGGCTACACCTTC
TRBV15,NA,15,TRBJ2-1,TRBD1,CATSRERQGINEQFF,TGTGCCACCAGCAGAGAGAGACAGGGGATTAATGAGCAGTTCTTC
TRBV7-2,many,16,TRBJ2-5,TRBD2,CASSTHSAGGQETQYF,TGTGCCAGCAGCACGCACTCAGCGGGGGGGCAAGAGACCCAGTACTTC
TRBV6-2/TRBV6-3,NA,12,TRBJ1-6,NA,CASRQTVSPLHF,TGTGCCAGCAGACAAACGGTATCACCCCTCCACTTT
TRBV7-9,few,16,TRBJ2-2,TRBD2,CASSRGLAGVTGELFF,TGTGCCAGCAGCCGCGGACTAGCGGGGGTCACCGGGGAGCTGTTTTTT
TRBV28,NA,14,TRBJ1-5,TRBD1,CASSLGRGYQPQHF,TGTGCCAGCAGTTTAGGCAGGGGGTATCAGCCCCAGCATTTT
TRBV20-1,NA,11,TRBJ2-7,NA,CSAILGGGQYF,TGCAGTGCTATTCTAGGGGGAGGGCAGTACTTC
TRBV10-2,many,17,TRBJ1-5,NA,CASSETRRGPSNQPQHF,TGCGCCAGCAGTGAGACGCGACGGGGACCGAGCAATCAGCCCCAGCATTTT
TRBV10-3,many,15,TRBJ1-2,TRBD1,CAISRGDSGNYGYTF,TGTGCCATCAGTCGGGGGGACAGCGGAAACTATGGCTACACCTTC
TRBV29-1,NA,16,TRBJ2-5,NA,CSGARGTGRTAMTQYF,TGCAGCGGCGCACGAGGTACAGGGCGGACGGCAATGACCCAGTACTTC
TRBV10-3,many,15,TRBJ1-2,NA,CAISESVGQNYGYTF,TGTGCCATCAGTGAGTCTGTCGGGCAAAACTATGGCTACACCTTC
TRBV12-3/TRBV12-4,NA,14,TRBJ1-1,NA,CASSLSHQNTEAFF,TGTGCCAGCAGTTTAAGTCACCAGAACACTGAAGCTTTCTTT
TRBV2,many,13,TRBJ2-5,NA,CASNTGLGETQYF,TGTGCCAGCAATACAGGGTTAGGAGAGACCCAGTACTTC
TRBV29-1,few,12,TRBJ1-5,TRBD1,CSVQGANQPQHF,TGCAGCGTTCAGGGGGCCAATCAGCCCCAGCATTTT
TRBV28,many,16,TRBJ1-2,TRBD1,CASTESAGQVYPGYTF,TGTGCCAGCACGGAATCGGCGGGACAGGTTTACCCCGGCTACACCTTC
TRBV2,NA,14,TRBJ2-5,NA,CASSSPTAKETQYF,TGTGCCAGCAGCTCTCCGACAGCAAAAGAGACCCAGTACTTC
TRBV5-6,many,17,TRBJ2-6,NA,CASSPDRRTSGANVLTF,TGTGCCAGCAGCCCCGACAGGCGCACCTCTGGGGCCAACGTCCTGACTTTC
TRBV28,many,17,TRBJ2-6,NA,CASNDPQGLSGANVLTF,TGTGCCAGCAATGACCCCCAGGGCCTCTCTGGGGCCAACGTCCTGACTTTC
TRBV7-2,many,17,TRBJ1-4,NA,CASSLEGGGFTNEKLFF,TGTGCCAGCAGCTTAGAGGGGGGGGGTTTCACTAATGAAAAACTGTTTTTT
TRBV6-2/TRBV6-3,NA,13,TRBJ1-1,NA,CASSSTDRHEAFF,TGTGCCAGCAGTTCGACCGACAGGCATGAAGCTTTCTTT
TRBV6-1,few,15,TRBJ1-5,TRBD1,CASSRTGPNNQPQHF,TGTGCCAGCAGCCGGACAGGGCCAAATAATCAGCCCCAGCATTTT
TRBV29-1,NA,14,TRBJ1-6,TRBD1,CSATSGTVGSPLHF,TGCAGCGCGACGTCCGGGACAGTAGGTTCACCCCTCCACTTT
TRBV11-2,NA,22,TRBJ2-3,TRBD2,CASSLGHAPLAGGPMSVDTQYF,TGTGCCAGCAGCTTAGGTCACGCCCCCCTAGCGGGGGGGCCGATGAGTGTGGATACGCAGTATTTT
TRBV20-1,NA,12,TRBJ1-2,NA,CSARTVNYGYTF,TGCAGTGCAAGGACCGTTAACTATGGCTACACCTTC
TRBV7-6,many,16,TRBJ2-5,TRBD2,CASSLLAGGLLETQYF,TGTGCCAGCAGCTTGTTGGCGGGGGGTCTGTTGGAGACCCAGTACTTC
TRBV4-2,NA,15,TRBJ2-5,NA,CASSQDRPGGETQYF,TGTGCCAGCAGCCAAGATCGGCCAGGGGGGGAGACCCAGTACTTC